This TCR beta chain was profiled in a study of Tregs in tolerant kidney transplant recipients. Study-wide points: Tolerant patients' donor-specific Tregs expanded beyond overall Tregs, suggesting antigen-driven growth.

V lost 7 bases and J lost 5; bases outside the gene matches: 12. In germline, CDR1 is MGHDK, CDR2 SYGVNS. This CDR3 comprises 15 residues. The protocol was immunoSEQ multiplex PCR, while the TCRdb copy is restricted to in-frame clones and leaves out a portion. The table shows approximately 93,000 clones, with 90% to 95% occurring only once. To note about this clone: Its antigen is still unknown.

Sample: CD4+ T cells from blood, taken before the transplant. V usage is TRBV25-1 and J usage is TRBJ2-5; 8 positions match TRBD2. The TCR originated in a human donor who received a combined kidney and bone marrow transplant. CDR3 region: CASTQTSAIWETQYF. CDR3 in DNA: TGTGCCAGCACCCAGACTAGCGCGATTTGGGAGACCCAGTACTTC.